This TCR beta chain emerged from a study of radiotherapy plus CTLA-4 blockade in lung cancer. This clone has only one observation. Clones were sequenced by immunoSEQ multiplex PCR, and TCRdb holds only the in-frame ones, with some missing. Altogether approximately 100,000 clones are present, over 75% being singletons, with the ten largest covering over 2%. Enrolled patients, whose metastatic non-small-cell lung cancer was chemo-refractory, received focal radiation plus CTLA-4 blockade with ipilimumab. The V end was cut by 2 bases, the J end by 9 bases, with 11 bases between. CDR1 and CDR2 (germline): SGHTA, FQGNSA. The CDR3 runs to 14 residues.

This sequence joins TRBV7-2 and TRBJ1-6, with D possibly matching TRBD1 (5 bases). The input for sequencing was peripheral blood, taken from a patient treated with radiotherapy plus ipilimumab. The sequence derives from a human donor with non-small cell lung cancer that progressed on radiotherapy plus ipilimumab. Some clones in this sample may be carry-over from other donors' samples. This CDR3 reads CASSLYGGSSPLHF. CDR3 coding DNA: TGTGCCAGCAGCTTATACGGGGGTAGTTCACCCCTCCACTTT.